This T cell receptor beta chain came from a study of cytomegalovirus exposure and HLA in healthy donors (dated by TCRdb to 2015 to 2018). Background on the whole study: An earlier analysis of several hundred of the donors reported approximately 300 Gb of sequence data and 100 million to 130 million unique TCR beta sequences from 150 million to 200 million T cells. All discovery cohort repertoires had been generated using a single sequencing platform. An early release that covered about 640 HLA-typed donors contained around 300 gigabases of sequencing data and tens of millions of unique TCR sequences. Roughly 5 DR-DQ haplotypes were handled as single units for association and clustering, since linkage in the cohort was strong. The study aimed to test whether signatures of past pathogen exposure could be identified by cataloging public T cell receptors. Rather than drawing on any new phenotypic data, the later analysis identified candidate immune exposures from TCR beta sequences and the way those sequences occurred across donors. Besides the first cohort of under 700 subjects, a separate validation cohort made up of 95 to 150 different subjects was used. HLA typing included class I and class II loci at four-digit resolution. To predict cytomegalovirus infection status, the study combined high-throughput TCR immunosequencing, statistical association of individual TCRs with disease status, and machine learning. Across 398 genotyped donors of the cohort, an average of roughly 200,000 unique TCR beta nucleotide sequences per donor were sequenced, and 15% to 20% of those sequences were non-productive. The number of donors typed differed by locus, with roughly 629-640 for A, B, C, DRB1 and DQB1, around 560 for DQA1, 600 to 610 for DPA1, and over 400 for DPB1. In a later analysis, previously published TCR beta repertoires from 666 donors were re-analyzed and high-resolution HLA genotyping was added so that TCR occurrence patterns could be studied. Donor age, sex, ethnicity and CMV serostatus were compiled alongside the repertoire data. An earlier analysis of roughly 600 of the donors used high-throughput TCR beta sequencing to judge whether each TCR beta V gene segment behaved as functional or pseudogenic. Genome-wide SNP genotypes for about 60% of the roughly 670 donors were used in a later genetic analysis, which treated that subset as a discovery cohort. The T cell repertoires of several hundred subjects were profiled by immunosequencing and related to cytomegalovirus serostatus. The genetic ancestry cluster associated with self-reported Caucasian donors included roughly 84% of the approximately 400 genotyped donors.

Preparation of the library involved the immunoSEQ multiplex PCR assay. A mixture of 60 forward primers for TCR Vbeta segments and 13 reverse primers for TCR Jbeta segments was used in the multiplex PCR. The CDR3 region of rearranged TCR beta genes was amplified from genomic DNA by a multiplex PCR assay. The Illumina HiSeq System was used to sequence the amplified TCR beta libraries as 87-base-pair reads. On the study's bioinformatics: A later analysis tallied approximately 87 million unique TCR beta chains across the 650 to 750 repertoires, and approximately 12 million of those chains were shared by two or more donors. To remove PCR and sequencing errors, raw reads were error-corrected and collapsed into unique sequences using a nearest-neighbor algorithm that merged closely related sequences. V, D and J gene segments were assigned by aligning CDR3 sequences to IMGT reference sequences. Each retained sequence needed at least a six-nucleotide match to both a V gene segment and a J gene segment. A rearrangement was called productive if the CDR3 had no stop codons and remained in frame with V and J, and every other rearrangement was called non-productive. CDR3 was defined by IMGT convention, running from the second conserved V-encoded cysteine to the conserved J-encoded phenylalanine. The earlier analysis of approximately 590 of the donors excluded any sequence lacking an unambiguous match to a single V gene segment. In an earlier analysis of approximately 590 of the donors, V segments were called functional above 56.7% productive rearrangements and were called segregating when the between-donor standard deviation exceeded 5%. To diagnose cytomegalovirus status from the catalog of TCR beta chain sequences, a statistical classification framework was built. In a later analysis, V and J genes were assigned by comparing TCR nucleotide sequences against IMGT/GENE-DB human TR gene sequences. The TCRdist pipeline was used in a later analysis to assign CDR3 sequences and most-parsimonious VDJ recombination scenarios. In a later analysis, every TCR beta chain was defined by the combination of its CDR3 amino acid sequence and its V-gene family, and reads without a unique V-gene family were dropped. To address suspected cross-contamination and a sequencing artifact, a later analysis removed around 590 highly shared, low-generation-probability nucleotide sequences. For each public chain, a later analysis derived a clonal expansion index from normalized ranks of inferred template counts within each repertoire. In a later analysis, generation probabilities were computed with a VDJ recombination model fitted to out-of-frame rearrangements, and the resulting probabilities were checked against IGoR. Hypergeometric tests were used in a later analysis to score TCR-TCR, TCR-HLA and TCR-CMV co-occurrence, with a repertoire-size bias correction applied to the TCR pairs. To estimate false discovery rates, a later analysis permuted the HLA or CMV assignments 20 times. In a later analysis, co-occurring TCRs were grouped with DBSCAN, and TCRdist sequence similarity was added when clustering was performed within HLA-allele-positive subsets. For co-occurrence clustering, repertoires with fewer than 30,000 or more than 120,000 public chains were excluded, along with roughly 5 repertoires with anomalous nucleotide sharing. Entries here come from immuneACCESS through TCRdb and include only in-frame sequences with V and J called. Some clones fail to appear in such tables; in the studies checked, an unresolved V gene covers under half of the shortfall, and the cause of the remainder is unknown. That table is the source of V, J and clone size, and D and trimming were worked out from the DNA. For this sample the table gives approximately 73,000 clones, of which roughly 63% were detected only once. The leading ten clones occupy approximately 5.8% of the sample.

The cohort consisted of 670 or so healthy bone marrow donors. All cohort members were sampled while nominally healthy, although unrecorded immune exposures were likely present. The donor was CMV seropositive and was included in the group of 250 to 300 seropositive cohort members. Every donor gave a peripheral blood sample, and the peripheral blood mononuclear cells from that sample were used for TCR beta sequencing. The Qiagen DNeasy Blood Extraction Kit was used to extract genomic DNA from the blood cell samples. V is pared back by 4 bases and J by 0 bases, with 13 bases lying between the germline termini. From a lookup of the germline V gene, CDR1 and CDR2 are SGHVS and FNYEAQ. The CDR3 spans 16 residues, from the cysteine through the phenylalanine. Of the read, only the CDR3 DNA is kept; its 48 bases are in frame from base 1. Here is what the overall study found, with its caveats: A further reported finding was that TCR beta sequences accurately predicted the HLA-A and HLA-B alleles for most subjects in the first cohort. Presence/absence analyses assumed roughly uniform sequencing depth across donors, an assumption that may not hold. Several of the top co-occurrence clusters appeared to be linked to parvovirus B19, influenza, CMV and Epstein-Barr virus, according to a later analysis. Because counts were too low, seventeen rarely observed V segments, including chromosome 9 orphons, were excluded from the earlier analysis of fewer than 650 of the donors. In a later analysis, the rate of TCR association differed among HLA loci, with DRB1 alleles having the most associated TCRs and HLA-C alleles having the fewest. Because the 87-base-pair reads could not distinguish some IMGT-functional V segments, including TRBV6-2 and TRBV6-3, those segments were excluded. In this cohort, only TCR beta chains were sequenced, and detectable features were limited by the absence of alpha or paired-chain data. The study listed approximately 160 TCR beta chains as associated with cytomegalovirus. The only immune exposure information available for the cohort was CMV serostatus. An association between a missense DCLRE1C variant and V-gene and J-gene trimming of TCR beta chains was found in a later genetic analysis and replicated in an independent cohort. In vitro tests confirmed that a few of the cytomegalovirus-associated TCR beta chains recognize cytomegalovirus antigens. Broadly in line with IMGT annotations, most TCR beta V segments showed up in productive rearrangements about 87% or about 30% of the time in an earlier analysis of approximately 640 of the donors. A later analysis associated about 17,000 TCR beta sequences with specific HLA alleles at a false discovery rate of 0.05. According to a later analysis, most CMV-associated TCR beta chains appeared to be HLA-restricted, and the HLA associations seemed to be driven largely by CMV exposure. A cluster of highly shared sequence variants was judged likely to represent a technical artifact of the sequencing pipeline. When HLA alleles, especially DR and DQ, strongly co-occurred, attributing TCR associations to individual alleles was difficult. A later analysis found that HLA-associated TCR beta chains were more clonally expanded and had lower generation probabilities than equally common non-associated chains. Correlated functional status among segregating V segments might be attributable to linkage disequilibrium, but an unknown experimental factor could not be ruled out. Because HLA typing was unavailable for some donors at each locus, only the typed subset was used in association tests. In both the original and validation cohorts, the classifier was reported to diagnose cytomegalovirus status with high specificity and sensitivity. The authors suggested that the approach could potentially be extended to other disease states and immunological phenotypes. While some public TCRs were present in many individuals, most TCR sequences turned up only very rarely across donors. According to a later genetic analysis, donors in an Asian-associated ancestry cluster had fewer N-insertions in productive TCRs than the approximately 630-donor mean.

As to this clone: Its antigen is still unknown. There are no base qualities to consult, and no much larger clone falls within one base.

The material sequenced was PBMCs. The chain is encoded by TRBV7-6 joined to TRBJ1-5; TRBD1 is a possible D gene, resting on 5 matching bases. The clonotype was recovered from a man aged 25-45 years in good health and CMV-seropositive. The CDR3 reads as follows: CASSSGVGHSNQPQHF. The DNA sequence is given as TGTGCCAGCAGCTCGGGGGTGGGGCATAGCAATCAGCCCCAGCATTTT.